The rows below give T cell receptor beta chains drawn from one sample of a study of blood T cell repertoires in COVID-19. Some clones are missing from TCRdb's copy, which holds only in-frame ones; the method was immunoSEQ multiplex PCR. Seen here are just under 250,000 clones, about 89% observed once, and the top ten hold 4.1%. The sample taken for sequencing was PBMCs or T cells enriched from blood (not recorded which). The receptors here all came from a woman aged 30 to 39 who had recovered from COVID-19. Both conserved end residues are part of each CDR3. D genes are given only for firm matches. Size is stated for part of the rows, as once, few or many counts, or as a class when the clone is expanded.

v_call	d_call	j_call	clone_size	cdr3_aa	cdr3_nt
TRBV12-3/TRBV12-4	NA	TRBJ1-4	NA	CASRGQNNEKLFF	TGTGCCAGCAGGGGGCAGAATAATGAAAAACTGTTTTTT
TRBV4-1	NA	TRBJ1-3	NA	CASSPVQVISGNTIYF	TGCGCCAGCAGCCCGGTACAGGTTATCTCTGGAAACACCATATATTTT
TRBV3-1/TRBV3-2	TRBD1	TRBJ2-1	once	CASSQPQSDRGPYEQFF	TGTGCCAGCAGCCAGCCCCAATCAGACAGGGGGCCATATGAGCAGTTCTTC
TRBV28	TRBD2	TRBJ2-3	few	CASSFPLAGDRADTQYF	TGTGCCAGCAGTTTTCCGTTAGCGGGAGATCGGGCAGATACGCAGTATTTT
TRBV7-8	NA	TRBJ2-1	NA	CASRAGTENEQFF	TGTGCCAGCAGGGCGGGAACTGAGAATGAGCAGTTCTTC
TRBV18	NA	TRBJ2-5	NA	CASSVQTQETQYF	TGTGCCAGCTCAGTACAAACCCAAGAGACCCAGTACTTC
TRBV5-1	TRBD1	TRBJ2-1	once	CASSPTGEPYNEQFF	TGCGCCAGCAGCCCAACAGGGGAGCCCTACAATGAGCAGTTCTTC
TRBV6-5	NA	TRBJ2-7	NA	CASSYSGGRTGEQYF	TGTGCCAGCAGTTACTCGGGGGGGCGTACCGGCGAGCAGTACTTC
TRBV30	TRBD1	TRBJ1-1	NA	CAWRTKTGGVLSTEAFF	TGTGCCTGGAGGACTAAGACAGGGGGGGTTTTGAGCACTGAAGCTTTCTTT
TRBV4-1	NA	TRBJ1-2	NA	CASSQNDSPNYGYTF	TGCGCCAGCAGCCAAAACGACAGCCCTAACTATGGCTACACCTTC
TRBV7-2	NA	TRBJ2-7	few	CASSLGQSVTEQYF	TGTGCCAGCAGCTTAGGCCAGTCTGTAACCGAGCAGTACTTC
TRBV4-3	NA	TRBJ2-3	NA	CASSQDFRPSTDTQYF	TGCGCCAGCAGCCAAGATTTCAGGCCGAGCACAGATACGCAGTATTTT
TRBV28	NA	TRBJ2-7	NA	CASSFPQGYEQYF	TGTGCCAGCAGTTTCCCTCAGGGCTACGAGCAGTACTTC
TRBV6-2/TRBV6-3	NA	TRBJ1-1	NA	CASSYSPPGWGMNTEAFF	TGTGCCAGCAGTTACTCACCCCCGGGGTGGGGTATGAACACTGAAGCTTTCTTT
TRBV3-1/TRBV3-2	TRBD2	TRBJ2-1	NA	CASRDLAGGSNPNEQFF	TGTGCCAGCAGGGATCTAGCGGGAGGGAGCAATCCCAATGAGCAGTTCTTC
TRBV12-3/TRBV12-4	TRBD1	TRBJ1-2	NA	CASSPGTGYMDTF	TGTGCCAGCAGCCCCGGGACAGGGTACATGGACACCTTC
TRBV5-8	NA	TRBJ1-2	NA	CASSLDPGPLGGYTF	TGTGCCAGCAGCTTGGACCCCGGCCCTCTCGGGGGCTACACCTTC
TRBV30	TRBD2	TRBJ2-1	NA	CACTYGTSVGNEQFF	TGTGCCTGCACTTATGGGACTAGCGTAGGGAATGAGCAGTTCTTC
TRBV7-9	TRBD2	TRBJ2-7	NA	CASSPQTSGTYEQYF	TGTGCCAGCAGCCCTCAGACTAGCGGAACCTACGAGCAGTACTTC
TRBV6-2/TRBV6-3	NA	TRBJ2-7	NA	CASSPGSDYEQYF	TGTGCCAGCAGCCCCGGGTCCGACTACGAGCAGTACTTC
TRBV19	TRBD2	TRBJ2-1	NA	CASSKSGSFYNEQFF	TGTGCCAGTAGTAAGAGCGGGAGTTTCTACAATGAGCAGTTCTTC
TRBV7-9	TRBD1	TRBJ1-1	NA	CASSLGQGVEAFF	TGTGCCAGCAGCTTAGGGCAGGGGGTGGAAGCTTTCTTT
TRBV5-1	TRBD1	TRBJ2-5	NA	CASSLKKDRWGVETQYF	TGCGCCAGCAGCTTGAAAAAGGACAGGTGGGGAGTGGAGACCCAGTACTTC
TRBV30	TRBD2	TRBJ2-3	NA	CAWESSGFGSDTQYF	TGTGCCTGGGAGTCTAGCGGGTTTGGATCAGATACGCAGTATTTT
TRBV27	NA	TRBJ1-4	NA	CASSLDAGGEKLFF	TGTGCCAGCAGTTTAGACGCGGGTGGGGAAAAACTGTTTTTT
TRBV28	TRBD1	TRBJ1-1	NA	CASSPGGQVSATEAFF	TGTGCCAGCAGTCCAGGGGGTCAGGTTAGTGCCACTGAAGCTTTCTTT
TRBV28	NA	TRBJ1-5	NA	CASSPLINQPQHF	TGTGCCAGCAGTCCCCTTATAAATCAGCCCCAGCATTTT
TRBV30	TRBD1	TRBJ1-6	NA	CASGTGLGSPLHF	TGTGCCTCCGGGACAGGCCTTGGTTCACCCCTCCACTTT
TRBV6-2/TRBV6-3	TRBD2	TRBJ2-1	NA	CASTPPPGLAAGNEQFF	TGTGCCAGCACCCCACCACCGGGACTAGCAGCGGGCAATGAGCAGTTCTTC
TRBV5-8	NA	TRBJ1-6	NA	CASYSRGRVASPLHF	TGTGCCAGCTACTCAAGGGGCAGGGTCGCCTCACCCCTCCACTTT
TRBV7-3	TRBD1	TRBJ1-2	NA	CASSLLGGGTGINYGYTF	TGTGCCAGCAGCTTATTAGGAGGCGGGACAGGGATTAACTATGGCTACACCTTC